This T cell receptor beta chain emerged from a study of OX40 agonist ivuxolimab in advanced cancers. Study overall: Subjects had a mean age of about 61 years, with a range of roughly 20 to 80; 82.7% were male.

Profiled with immunoSEQ multiplex PCR; TCRdb holds only in-frame clones, not every one. The sample holds under 15,000 clones; roughly 80% are singletons and the top ten take 32%. Sample share makes this clone medium-sized. The receptor comes from an adult with an advanced solid tumor such as melanoma, head and neck, liver or kidney cancer. Sequenced material: CD4+ or CD8+ T cells sorted from blood, taken in a trial of the OX40 agonist ivuxolimab.

The CDR3 loop is CASSVGISGNTIYF. CDR3 bases: TGTGCCAGCAGCGTAGGGATCTCTGGAAACACCATATATTTT. The V gene is TRBV9, the J gene TRBJ1-3; D gene unclear. The CDR3 extends over 14 amino acids. The ends were cut back, 0 bases at V and 0 bases at J, with 4 bases in the middle. Germline V gene sequence: CDR1 SGDLS, CDR2 YYNGEE.